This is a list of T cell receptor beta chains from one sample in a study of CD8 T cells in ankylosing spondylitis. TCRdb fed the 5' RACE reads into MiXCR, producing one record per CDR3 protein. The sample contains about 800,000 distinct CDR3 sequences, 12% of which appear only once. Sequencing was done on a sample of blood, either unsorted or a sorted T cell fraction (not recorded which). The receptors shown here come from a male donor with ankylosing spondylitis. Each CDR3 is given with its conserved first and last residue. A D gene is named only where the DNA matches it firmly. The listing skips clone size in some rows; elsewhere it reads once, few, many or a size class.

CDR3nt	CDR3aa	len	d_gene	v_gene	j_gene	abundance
TGTGCCAGCAAGGTCGGGGTTGGGGCCAACGTCCTGACTTTC	CASKVGVGANVLTF	14	-	TRBV6-1	TRBJ2-6	-
TGTGCCAGCAGGGGGACTAGCGGGGGAGAGACCCAGTACTTC	CASRGTSGGETQYF	14	TRBD2	TRBV2	TRBJ2-5	few
TGTGCCAGCAGCAGGGGACTAGCATACGAGCAGTTCTTC	CASSRGLAYEQFF	13	TRBD2	TRBV7-2	TRBJ2-1	few
TGTGCCAGCAGTGCCGTAGGGGTCTGGTATGGCTACACCTTC	CASSAVGVWYGYTF	14	-	TRBV6-1	TRBJ1-2	few
TGTGCCAGCAGGTTCAGAGGACAGGGCTCCTACAATGAGCAGTTCTTC	CASRFRGQGSYNEQFF	16	TRBD1	TRBV9	TRBJ2-1	once
TGCGCCAGCTCCCTGGAAGCGATGAACACTGAAGCTTTCTTT	CASSLEAMNTEAFF	14	-	TRBV5-1	TRBJ1-1	few
TGCAGCGGGCTTGGGGGCGGTTACGAGCAGTACTTC	CSGLGGGYEQYF	12	-	TRBV29-1	TRBJ2-7	few
TGCGCCAGCAGCCACGACTATCGGACAGCAGGACCCCAGCCCCAGCATTTT	CASSHDYRTAGPQPQHF	17	-	TRBV4-3	TRBJ1-5	many
TGCAGCGCCGGGGACCACCTGGGGGGCTACACCTTC	CSAGDHLGGYTF	12	-	TRBV29-1	TRBJ1-2	few
TGTGCCACCAGTGATCCGGGCGGACAGACGGATGGCTGCACCTTC	CATSDPGGQTDGCTF	15	-	TRBV24-1	TRBJ1-2	-
TGCGCCAGCAGCTCGGACCAAACGCCCGATGGCTACACCTTC	CASSSDQTPDGYTF	14	-	TRBV5-1	TRBJ1-2	-
TGCAGTACCCCTGGGACGGTAGCCAAAAACATTCAGTACTTC	CSTPGTVAKNIQYF	14	-	TRBV20-1	TRBJ2-4	many
TGCAGGGTTACAGCTAAGAACACTGAAGCTTTCTTT	CRVTAKNTEAFF	12	-	TRBV20-1	TRBJ1-1	many
TGCAGTGCTGCTCCCCAAGTGGAGACCCAGTACTTC	CSAAPQVETQYF	12	-	TRBV20-1	TRBJ2-5	few
TGTGCCAGCCGCTATAGGGTGGGACAGCGAGACTATGGCTACACCTTC	CASRYRVGQRDYGYTF	16	TRBD1	TRBV6-2/TRBV6-3	TRBJ1-2	-
TGCGCCAGCAGCGGAATCCCACATGAGTTGGGCTTCTTC	CASSGIPHELGFF	13	-	TRBV5-1	TRBJ2-1	-
TGTGCCAGCAGCGTAGCTACGGGAGGAAGCATTCAGTACTTC	CASSVATGGSIQYF	14	TRBD2	TRBV9	TRBJ2-4	few
TGTGCCAGCAGTGGTGCCTTCCCAGGAAACACCATATATTTT	CASSGAFPGNTIYF	14	-	TRBV28	TRBJ1-3	-
TGTGCCATCAGTGAGACCTGGACTAGCGGGAGGGGTGAGCAGTTCTTC	CAISETWTSGRGEQFF	16	TRBD2	TRBV10-3	TRBJ2-1	-
TGTGCCAGCCTATCCAGGACTCCCTGGGATACGCAGTATTTT	CASLSRTPWDTQYF	14	-	TRBV6-2/TRBV6-3	TRBJ2-3	few
TGTGCCAGCAGGACGGCGGACCACCTTAACTATGGCTACACCTTC	CASRTADHLNYGYTF	15	-	TRBV12-3/TRBV12-4	TRBJ1-2	many
TGTGCCAGCAGTAGGCGGACAGCCTACAATGAGCAGTTCTTC	CASSRRTAYNEQFF	14	-	TRBV27	TRBJ2-1	-
TGCGCCAGCAGCTTGGCGGGACTACACACCGGGGAGCTGTTTTTT	CASSLAGLHTGELFF	15	TRBD2	TRBV5-1	TRBJ2-2	few
TGTGCCAGCAGGGGTCTAGCGGCCTCCTACAATGAGCAGTTCTTC	CASRGLAASYNEQFF	15	TRBD2	TRBV6-1	TRBJ2-1	few
TGCGCCAGCAGCTGGGGACAGGGCGGAGAGACCCAGTACTTC	CASSWGQGGETQYF	14	TRBD1	TRBV5-1	TRBJ2-5	-
TGTGCCAGCAGCTTAGTATCCCAGCTGACGGATACGCAGTATTTT	CASSLVSQLTDTQYF	15	-	TRBV7-8	TRBJ2-3	few
TGTGCCAGCAGTGAAGCTTTCAAAGGCCCGGTTTATGGCTACACCTTC	CASSEAFKGPVYGYTF	16	-	TRBV6-1	TRBJ1-2	-
TGCGCCAGCACCAAGATGGGACGGCAAGAGACCCAGTACTTC	CASTKMGRQETQYF	14	-	TRBV5-1	TRBJ2-5	few
TGCAGCGTTGGCGGGCAGGGTAGCACAGATACGCAGTATTTT	CSVGGQGSTDTQYF	14	-	TRBV29-1	TRBJ2-3	-
TGCAGCGTCGTCTTGGTGAATGAAAAACTGTTTTTT	CSVVLVNEKLFF	12	-	TRBV29-1	TRBJ1-4	-
TGCAGTGTCTCCTACGGACTAGATACGCAGTATTTT	CSVSYGLDTQYF	12	-	TRBV20-1	TRBJ2-3	-
TGCGCCAGCAGCCAAGTAGGGTCCCTACGCAATGAGCAGTTCTTC	CASSQVGSLRNEQFF	15	-	TRBV4-3	TRBJ2-1	-
TGTGCCAGCGGCAGGGGTAGTTCTGGGGCCAACGTCCTGACTTTC	CASGRGSSGANVLTF	15	-	TRBV12-3/TRBV12-4	TRBJ2-6	-
TGTGCCTGGAGTCGAGACCCCCTCTCCTACAATGAGCAGTTCTTC	CAWSRDPLSYNEQFF	15	-	TRBV30	TRBJ2-1	-
TGCAGTGCTAGAGGCGACATAACTAACTATGGCTACACCTTC	CSARGDITNYGYTF	14	-	TRBV20-1	TRBJ1-2	many
TGTGCCAGCAGCTTAAGGGGCTGGGACAGCCTCTATGGCTACACCTTC	CASSLRGWDSLYGYTF	16	TRBD1	TRBV7-2	TRBJ1-2	few
TGTGCCACCTCTTGGCCTGGAAACACCATATATTTT	CATSWPGNTIYF	12	-	TRBV10-3	TRBJ1-3	-
TGTGCCAGCAGTACGCAAACAGGGTACGGAGAGACCCAGTACTTC	CASSTQTGYGETQYF	15	-	TRBV6-1	TRBJ2-5	few
TGCAGTGCTAGAGTGGGGCCGTCGAACACTGAAGCTTTCTTT	CSARVGPSNTEAFF	14	-	TRBV20-1	TRBJ1-1	-
TGTGCCAGCAGTTTTATCCGGGACAGGGGGATTAACTATGGCTACACCTTC	CASSFIRDRGINYGYTF	17	TRBD1	TRBV6-5	TRBJ1-2	few
TGCGCCAGCAGCCTACAGGGGGCCCTCAATCAGCCCCAGCATTTT	CASSLQGALNQPQHF	15	TRBD1	TRBV5-1	TRBJ1-5	many
TGCGCCAGCAGCCCATCCTATGGCGGGAGGAACACCGGGGAGCTGTTTTTT	CASSPSYGGRNTGELFF	17	TRBD2	TRBV5-1	TRBJ2-2	-
TGTGCCAGCAGCTTACAGGGGGCCGGGGTTGGTGAAAAACTGTTTTTT	CASSLQGAGVGEKLFF	16	TRBD1	TRBV7-2	TRBJ1-4	few
TGTGCCAGCAGTTTTATAAGGAGCTCGAGGGTCCCCTACGAGCAGTACTTC	CASSFIRSSRVPYEQYF	17	-	TRBV12-3/TRBV12-4	TRBJ2-7	many